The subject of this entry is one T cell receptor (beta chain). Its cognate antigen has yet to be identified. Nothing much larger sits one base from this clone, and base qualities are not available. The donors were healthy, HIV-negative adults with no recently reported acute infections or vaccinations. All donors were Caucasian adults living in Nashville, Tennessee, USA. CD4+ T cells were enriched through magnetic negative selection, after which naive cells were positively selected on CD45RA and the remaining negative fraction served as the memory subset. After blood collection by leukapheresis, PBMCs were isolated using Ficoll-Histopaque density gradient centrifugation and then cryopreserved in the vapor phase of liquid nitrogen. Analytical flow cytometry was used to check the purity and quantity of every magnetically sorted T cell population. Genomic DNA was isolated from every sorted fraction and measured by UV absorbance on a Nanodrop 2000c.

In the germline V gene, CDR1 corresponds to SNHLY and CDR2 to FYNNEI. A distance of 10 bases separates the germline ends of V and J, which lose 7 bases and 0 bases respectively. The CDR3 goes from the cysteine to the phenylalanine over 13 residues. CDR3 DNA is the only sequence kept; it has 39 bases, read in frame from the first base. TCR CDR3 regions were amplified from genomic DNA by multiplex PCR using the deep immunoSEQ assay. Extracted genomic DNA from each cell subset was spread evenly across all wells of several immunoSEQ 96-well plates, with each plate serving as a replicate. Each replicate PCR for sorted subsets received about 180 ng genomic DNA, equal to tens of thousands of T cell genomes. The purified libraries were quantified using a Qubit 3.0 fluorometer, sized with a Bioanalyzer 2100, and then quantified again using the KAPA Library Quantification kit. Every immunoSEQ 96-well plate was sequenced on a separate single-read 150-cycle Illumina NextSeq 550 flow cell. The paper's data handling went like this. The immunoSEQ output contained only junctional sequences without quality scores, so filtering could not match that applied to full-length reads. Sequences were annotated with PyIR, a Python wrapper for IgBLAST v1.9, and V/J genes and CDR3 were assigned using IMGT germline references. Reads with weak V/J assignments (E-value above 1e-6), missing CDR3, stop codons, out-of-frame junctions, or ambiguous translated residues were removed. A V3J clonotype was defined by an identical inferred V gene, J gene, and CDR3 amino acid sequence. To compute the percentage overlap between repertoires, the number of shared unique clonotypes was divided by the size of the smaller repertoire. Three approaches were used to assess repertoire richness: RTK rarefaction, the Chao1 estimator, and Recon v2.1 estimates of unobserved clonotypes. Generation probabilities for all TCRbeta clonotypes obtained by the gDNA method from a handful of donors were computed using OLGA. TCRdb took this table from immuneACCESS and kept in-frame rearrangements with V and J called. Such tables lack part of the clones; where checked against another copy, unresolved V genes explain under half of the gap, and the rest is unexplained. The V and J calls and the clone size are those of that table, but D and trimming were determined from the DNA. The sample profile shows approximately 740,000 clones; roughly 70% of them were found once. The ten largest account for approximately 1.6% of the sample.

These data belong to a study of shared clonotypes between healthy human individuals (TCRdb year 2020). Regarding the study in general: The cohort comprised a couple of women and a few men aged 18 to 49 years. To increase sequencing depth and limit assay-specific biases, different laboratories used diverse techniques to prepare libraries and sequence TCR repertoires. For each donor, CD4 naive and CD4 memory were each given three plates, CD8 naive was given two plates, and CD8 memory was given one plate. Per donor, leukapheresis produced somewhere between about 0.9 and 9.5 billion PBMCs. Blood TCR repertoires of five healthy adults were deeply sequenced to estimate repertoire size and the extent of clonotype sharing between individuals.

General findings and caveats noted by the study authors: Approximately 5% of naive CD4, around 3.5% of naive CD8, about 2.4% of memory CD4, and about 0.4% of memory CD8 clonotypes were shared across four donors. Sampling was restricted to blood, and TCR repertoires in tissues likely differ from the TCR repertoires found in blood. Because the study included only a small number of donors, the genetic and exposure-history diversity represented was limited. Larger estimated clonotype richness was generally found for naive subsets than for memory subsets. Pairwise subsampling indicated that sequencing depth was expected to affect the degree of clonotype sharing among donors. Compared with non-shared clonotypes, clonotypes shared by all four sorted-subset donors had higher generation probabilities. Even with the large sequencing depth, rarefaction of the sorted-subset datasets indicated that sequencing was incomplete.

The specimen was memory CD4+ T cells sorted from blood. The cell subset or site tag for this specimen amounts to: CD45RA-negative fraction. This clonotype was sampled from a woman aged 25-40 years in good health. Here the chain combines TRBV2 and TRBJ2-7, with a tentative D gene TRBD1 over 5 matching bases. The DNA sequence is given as TGTGCCAGCAACAGGTTCATCTCCTACGAGCAGTACTTC. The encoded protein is CASNRFISYEQYF.